This record looks at one T cell receptor beta chain sequence and its context. Authors' processing steps: Counts of nucleated cells, estimated from reference gene primer amplification, were obtained. Method: immunoSEQ multiplex PCR; TCRdb's copy keeps in-frame clones and lacks some. V, J and clone size are taken as reported in that table, and D and trimming were inferred from the DNA itself. The profile shows about 190,000 clones, 84% of them singletons. This sample is drawn from a study of blood T cell repertoires in COVID-19. Study details: Sites across the United States, Italy and Spain contributed samples from acute and convalescent COVID-19. PBMCs, B-cell-depleted T cells, or T cells provided the cDNA or gDNA that made up the material.

Per germline, CDR1 SNHLY and CDR2 FYNNEI. The length of the CDR3 is 15 residues. Trimming cost V 2 bases and J 4 bases, with 11 bases left between them. The sequenced sample was peripheral blood. This sequence originates from a human donor in a cohort sampled during active COVID-19. The chain couples TRBV2 to TRBJ2-2, with TRBD1 as a possible D gene (5 bases). The DNA for the CDR3 is TGTGCCAGCAGTGAAAAGGGGTATGGCACCGGGGAGCTGTTTTTT. Amino acid sequence: CASSEKGYGTGELFF. Full variable domain (outside the CDR3, taken from reference TRBV2 and TRBJ2-2): EPEVTQTPSHQVTQMGQEVILRCVPISNHLYFYWYRQILGQKVEFLVSFYNNEISEKSEIFDDQFSVERPDGSNFTLKIRSTKLEDSAMYFCASSEKGYGTGELFFGEGSRLTVL.